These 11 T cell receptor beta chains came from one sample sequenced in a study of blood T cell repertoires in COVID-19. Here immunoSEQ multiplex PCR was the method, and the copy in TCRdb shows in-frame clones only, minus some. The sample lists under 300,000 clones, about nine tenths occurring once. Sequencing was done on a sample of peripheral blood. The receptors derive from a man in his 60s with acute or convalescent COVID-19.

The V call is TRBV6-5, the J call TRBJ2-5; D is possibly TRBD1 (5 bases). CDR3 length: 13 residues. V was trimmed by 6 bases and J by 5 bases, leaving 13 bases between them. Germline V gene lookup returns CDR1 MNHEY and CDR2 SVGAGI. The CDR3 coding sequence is TGTGCCAGCAGGACGACAGTTTCGGAGACCCAGTACTTC. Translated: CASRTTVSETQYF.

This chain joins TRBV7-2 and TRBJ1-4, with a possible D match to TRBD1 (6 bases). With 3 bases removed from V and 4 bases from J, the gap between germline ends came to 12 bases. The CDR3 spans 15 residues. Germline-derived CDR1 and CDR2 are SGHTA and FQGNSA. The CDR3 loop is CASSFVSDSNEKLFF. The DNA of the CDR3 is TGTGCCAGCAGCTTCGTTTCGGACAGTAATGAAAAACTGTTTTTT. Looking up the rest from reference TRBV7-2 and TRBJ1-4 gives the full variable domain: GAGVSQSPSNKVTEKGKDVELRCDPISGHTALYWYRQSLGQGLEFLIYFQGNSAPDKSGLPSDRFSAERTGGSVSTLTIQRTQQEDSAVYLCASSFVSDSNEKLFFGSGTQLSVL.

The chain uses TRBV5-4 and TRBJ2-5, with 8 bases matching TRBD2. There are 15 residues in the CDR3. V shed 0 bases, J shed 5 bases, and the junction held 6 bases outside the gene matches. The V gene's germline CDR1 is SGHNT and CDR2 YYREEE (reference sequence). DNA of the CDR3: TGTGCCAGCAGCTTGGCGGGAGGGACGATGGAGACCCAGTACTTC. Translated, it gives CASSLAGGTMETQYF.

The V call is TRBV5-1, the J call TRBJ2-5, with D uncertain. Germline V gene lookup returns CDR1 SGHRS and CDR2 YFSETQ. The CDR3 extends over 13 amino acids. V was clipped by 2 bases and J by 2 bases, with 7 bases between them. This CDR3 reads CASSFNRQETQYF. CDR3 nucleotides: TGCGCCAGCAGCTTTAACAGACAAGAGACCCAGTACTTC.

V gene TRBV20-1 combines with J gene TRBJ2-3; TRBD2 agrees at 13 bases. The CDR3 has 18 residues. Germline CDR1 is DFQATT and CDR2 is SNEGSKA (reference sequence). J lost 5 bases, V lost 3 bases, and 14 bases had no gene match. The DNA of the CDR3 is TGCAGTGCTAGTTCCCGACTAGCGGGAGGAGGAGGTGTAGATACGCAGTATTTT. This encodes CSASSRLAGGGGVDTQYF.

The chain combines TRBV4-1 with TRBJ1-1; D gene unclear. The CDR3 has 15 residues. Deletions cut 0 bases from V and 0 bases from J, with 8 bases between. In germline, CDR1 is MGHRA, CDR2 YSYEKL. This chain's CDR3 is CASSQDHQMNTEAFF. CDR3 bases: TGCGCCAGCAGCCAAGATCATCAGATGAACACTGAAGCTTTCTTT.

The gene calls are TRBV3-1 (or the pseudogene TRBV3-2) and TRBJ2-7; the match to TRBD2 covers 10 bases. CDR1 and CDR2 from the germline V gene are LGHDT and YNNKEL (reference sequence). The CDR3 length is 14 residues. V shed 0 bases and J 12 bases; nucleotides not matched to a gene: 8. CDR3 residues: CASSQDVTSGWRYF. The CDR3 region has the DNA TGTGCCAGCAGCCAAGATGTGACTAGCGGGTGGCGGTACTTC.

As DNA, the CDR3 is TGTGCCAGCAGCTTAGGGGACATTGGAACTACAGATACGCAGTATTTT. It yields the protein CASSLGDIGTTDTQYF. This chain uses TRBV11-3 with TRBJ2-3; D perhaps matches TRBD1 (6 bases). CDR1 is SGHNT, CDR2 YENEEA, per germline. The V and J ends lost 1 base and 3 bases respectively, with 14 bases between them. There are 16 residues in the CDR3.

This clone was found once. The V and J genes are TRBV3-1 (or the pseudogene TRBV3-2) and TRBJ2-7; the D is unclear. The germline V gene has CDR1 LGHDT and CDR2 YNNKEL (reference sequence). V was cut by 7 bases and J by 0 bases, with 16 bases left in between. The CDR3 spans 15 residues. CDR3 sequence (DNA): TGTGCCAGCACCCTGGCGCCAGGCCCCTCCTACGAGCAGTACTTC. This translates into CASTLAPGPSYEQYF.

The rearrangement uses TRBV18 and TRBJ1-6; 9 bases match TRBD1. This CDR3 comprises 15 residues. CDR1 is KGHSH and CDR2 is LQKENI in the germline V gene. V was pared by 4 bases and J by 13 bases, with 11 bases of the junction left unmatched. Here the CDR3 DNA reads TGTGCCAGCTCACGATCGGGACAGGGAGGTGGTCCCCTCCACTTT. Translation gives CASSRSGQGGGPLHF.

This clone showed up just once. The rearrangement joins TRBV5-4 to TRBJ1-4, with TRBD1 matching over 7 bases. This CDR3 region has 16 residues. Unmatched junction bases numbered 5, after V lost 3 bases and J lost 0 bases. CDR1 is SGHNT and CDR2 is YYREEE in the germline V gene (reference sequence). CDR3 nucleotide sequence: TGTGCCAGCAGCTGGGGAACAGGGGCAACTAATGAAAAACTGTTTTTT. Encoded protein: CASSWGTGATNEKLFF. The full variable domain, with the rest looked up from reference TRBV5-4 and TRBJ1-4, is ETGVTQSPTHLIKTRGQQVTLRCSSQSGHNTVSWYQQALGQGPQFIFQYYREEENGRGNFPPRFSGLQFPNYSSELNVNALELDDSALYLCASSWGTGATNEKLFFGSGTQLSVL.